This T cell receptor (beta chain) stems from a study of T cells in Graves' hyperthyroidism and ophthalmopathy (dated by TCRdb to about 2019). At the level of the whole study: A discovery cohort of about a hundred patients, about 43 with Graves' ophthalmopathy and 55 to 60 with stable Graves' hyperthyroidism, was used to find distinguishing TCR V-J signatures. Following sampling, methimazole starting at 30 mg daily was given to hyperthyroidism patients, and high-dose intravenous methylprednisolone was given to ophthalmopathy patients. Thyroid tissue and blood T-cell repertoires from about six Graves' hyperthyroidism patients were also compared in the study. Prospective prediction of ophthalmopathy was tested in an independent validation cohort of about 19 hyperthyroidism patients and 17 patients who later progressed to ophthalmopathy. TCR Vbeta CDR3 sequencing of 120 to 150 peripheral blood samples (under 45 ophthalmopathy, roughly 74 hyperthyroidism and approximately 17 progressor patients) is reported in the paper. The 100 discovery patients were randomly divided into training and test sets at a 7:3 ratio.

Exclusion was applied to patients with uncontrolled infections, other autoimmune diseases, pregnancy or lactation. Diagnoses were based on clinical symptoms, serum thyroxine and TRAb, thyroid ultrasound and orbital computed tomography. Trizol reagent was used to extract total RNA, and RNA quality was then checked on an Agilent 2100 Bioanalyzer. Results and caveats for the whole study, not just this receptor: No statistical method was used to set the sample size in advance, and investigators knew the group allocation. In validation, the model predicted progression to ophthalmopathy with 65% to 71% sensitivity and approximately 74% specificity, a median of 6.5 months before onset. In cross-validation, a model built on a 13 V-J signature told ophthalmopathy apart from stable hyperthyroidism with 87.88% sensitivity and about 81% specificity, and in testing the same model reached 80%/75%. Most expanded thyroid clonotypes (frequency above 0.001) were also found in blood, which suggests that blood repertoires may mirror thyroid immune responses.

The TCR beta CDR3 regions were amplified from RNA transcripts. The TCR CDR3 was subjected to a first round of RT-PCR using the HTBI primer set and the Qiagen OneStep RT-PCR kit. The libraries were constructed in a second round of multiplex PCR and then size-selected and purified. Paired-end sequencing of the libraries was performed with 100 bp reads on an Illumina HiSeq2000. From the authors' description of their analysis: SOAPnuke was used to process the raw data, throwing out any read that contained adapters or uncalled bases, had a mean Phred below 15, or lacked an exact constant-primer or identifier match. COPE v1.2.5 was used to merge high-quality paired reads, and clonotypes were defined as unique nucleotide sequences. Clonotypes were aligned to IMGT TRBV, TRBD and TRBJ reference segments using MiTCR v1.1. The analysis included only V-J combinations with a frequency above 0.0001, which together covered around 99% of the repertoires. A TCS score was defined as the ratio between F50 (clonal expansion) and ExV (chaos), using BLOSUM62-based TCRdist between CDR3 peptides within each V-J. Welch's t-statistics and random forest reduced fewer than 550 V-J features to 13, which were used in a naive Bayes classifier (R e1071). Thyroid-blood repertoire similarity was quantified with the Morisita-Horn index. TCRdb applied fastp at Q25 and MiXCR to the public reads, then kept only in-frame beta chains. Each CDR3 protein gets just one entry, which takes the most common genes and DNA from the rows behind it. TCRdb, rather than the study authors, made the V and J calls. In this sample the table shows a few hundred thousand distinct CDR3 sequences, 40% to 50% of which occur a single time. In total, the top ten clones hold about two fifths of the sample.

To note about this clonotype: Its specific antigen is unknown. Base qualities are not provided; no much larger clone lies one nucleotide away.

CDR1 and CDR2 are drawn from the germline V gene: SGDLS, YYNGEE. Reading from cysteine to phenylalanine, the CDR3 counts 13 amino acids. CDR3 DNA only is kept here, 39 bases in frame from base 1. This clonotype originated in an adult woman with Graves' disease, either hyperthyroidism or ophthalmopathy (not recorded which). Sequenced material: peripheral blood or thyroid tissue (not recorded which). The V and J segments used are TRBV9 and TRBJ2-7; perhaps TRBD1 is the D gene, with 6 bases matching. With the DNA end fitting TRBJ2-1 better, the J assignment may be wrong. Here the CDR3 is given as CASSVRQDNEQFF. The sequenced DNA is TGTGCCAGCAGCGTGAGACAGGACAATGAGCAGTTCTTC.